The entry that follows covers one TCR beta chain sequence. The data were taken from a study of T cell changes during pregnancy in multiple sclerosis. Data came from immunoSEQ multiplex PCR; TCRdb stores just in-frame clones and leaves some out. The repertoire holds 44,000 or so clones, with 88% as singletons. This CDR3 has 11 residues. The V gene's germline CDR1 is MNHEY and CDR2 SVGAGI. V lost 8 bases and J lost 6; bases outside the gene matches: 3. The sample was CD8+ T cells from peripheral blood mononuclear cells, taken after pregnancy. The chain is built from TRBV6-5 and TRBJ2-7, with 8 bases matching TRBD1. This clonotype was sampled from a female donor in good health, enrolled as a control in a pregnancy study. CDR3 DNA sequence: TGTGCCAGCGGACAGGGTTCCGAGCAGTACTTC. Protein: CASGQGSEQYF.